The following is a TCR beta chain sequence with its context. This clone turned up a few times. Its target antigen remains unknown. Base qualities are not at hand, and no much larger clone is one base apart. Receptor libraries were prepared by the immunoSEQ multiplex PCR assay. RNA was extracted from all samples and reverse transcribed into cDNA, which served as template for TCR sequencing. SuperScript III was used for first-strand cDNA synthesis, primed with a 2:1 mix of oligo-dT and random hexamers. A synthetic immune receptor repertoire was used to measure amplification bias, and any remaining bias was corrected computationally. As for the original processing: Raw reads were preprocessed to remove errors, and CDR3 was defined according to IMGT conventions as the region from the conserved cysteine to phenylalanine. Clonality was computed by normalizing Shannon entropy by log2 of the number of productive unique TCRs and subtracting the result from 1. CD4 or CD8 identity of scalp clones was inferred by cross-referencing scalp TCRbeta sequences with sorted blood CD4 and CD8 repertoires. What TCRdb holds here is the immuneACCESS table cut down to in-frame rearrangements. Part of the clones is not present; checked against another copy, under half of the missing clones reflect an unresolved V gene, and the others are unexplained. V, J and clone size reflect that table, while D and trimming were determined from the DNA. The sample yields under 250,000 clones; more than 45% were counted once. Roughly 1.6% of the sample lies in the top ten.

This sample is part of a study of CD8+ T cells in alopecia areata (dated by TCRdb to between 2017 and 2018). For the study in its entirety: The treated patients took part in an open-label pilot trial in which moderate-to-severe alopecia areata was treated with oral tofacitinib at 5 to 10 mg twice daily. Tofacitinib was administered for 6 to 18 months, and 6 months of follow-up off drug were then conducted to assess delayed response and recurrence. In treated patients, disease severity was measured using the SALT score, which gives the percentage of scalp surface area affected. High-throughput TCRbeta sequencing was used to examine T cell clonal expansion in alopecia areata in both the C3H/HeJ mouse model and human patients. Human TCRbeta sequencing covered scalp tissue and sorted CD4+ and CD8+ peripheral blood T cells from patchy and totalis/universalis alopecia areata patients and healthy controls. Biopsies were taken from tofacitinib-treated patients at baseline and at 4 and 24 weeks of treatment, and a later scalp biopsy was taken in several of the tofacitinib-treated patients. Scalp clonality was compared across normal scalp (n=4), patchy alopecia areata scalp (n=8), and alopecia totalis/universalis scalp (n=8). RNA was obtained with the PAXgene miRNA kit for fixed scalp, the miRNeasy kit for PBMCs, and the RNeasy kit for mouse skin. Amplification of TCRbeta CDR3 regions was done by immunoSEQ multiplex PCR using 35 Vbeta forward primers and 13 Jbeta reverse primers. Findings and caveats that apply to the study as a whole: Many expanded lesional clones persisted in scalp and blood during tofacitinib treatment, which may partly explain relapse after stopping treatment. TCR sequences shared between patients were less clear than in mice, possibly partly because of HLA diversity in the patient population. Resident alphabeta T cells in normal human skin are also sequenced, complicating scalp TCR repertoire analysis, unlike mouse skin dominated by gammadelta T cells. Because the treated cohort was small and had only one nonresponder, larger studies are needed to examine links between baseline CD8+ expansion and response. Lesional scalp, especially in alopecia totalis/universalis, showed higher clonality and more expanded CD8+ clones than normal scalp, suggesting antigenic drive. Tofacitinib significantly lowered scalp clonality and the number of expanded CD8+ clones among the top 100 scalp clones.

Read against the paper, the sample's time point label means: around 4 weeks on oral tofacitinib. The treatment or condition label corresponds to: oral pan-JAK inhibitor, 5-10 mg twice daily. Lesional scalp punch biopsies and peripheral blood were obtained from alopecia areata patients. PBMCs were isolated by density centrifugation and stained for CD3, CD4 and CD8, after which CD4+ and CD8+ T cells were sorted on a FACSAria. V is shortened by 7 bases, J by 3 bases, and the region joining them spans 11 bases. Per the germline V gene, MNHNS is the CDR1 and SASEGT is the CDR2. The CDR3 covers 13 residues, taking in both the cysteine and the phenylalanine. CDR3 DNA only is kept here, 39 bases in frame from base 1.

Material: CD4+ T cells sorted from blood, obtained at week 4, from a patient treated with tofacitinib. The rearranged segments are TRBV6-1 and TRBJ2-3; a weak D assignment points to TRBD1 (6 bases agree). The source is a human donor with alopecia areata. The CDR3 protein is CASTRQVTDTQYF. The base sequence is TGTGCCAGCACCAGACAGGTTACAGATACGCAGTATTTT.